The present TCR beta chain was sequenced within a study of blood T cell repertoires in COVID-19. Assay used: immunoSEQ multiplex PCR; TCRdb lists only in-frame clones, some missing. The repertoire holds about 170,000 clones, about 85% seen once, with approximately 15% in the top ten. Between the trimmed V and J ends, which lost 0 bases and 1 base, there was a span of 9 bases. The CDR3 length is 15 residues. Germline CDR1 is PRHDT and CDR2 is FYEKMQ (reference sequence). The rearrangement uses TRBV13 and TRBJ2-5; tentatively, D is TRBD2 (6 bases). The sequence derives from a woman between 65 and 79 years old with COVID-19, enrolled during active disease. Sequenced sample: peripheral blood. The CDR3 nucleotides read TGTGCCAGCAGCTTAGGGGGAGCGGGCCAAGAGACCCAGTACTTC. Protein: CASSLGGAGQETQYF. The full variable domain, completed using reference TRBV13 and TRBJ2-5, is AAGVIQSPRHLIKEKRETATLKCYPIPRHDTVYWYQQGPGQDPQFLISFYEKMQSDKGSIPDRFSAQQFSDYHSELNMSSLELGDSALYFCASSLGGAGQETQYFGPGTRLLVL.